The rows below give T cell receptor beta chains drawn from one sample of a study of regulatory T cells in long-lasting Graves disease. TCRdb re-called the multiplex PCR reads through MiXCR, storing one row per CDR3 protein. The data show approximately 540,000 distinct CDR3 sequences, approximately 12% seen once. These records were also assigned to another study, of T cells in Graves' hyperthyroidism and ophthalmopathy.

Sample: peripheral blood mononuclear cells (PBMCs), taken at new diagnosis, from a patient treated with antithyroid drugs. Receptors were obtained from a woman aged 25 to 39 with Graves disease. Each CDR3 is given without its conserved first and last residue. Fields, in order: CDR3 protein, V gene, J gene.

CDR3: SVEMGGRYTGELF; V: TRBV29-1; J: TRBJ2-2
CDR3: ASSLGGRLQPQH; V: TRBV5-6; J: TRBJ1-5
CDR3: SARGGTSGSPQETQY; V: TRBV20-1; J: TRBJ2-5
CDR3: ASRKGQGNQPQH; V: TRBV10-2; J: TRBJ1-5
CDR3: ASSDGSKETQY; V: TRBV19; J: TRBJ2-5
CDR3: ALQFSGNTIY; V: TRBV30; J: TRBJ1-3
CDR3: ASSQEFNEQF; V: TRBV14; J: TRBJ2-1
CDR3: ASSLWTLAGVSYNEQF; V: TRBV28; J: TRBJ2-1
CDR3: ASSFGTSGDTDTQY; V: TRBV27; J: TRBJ2-3
CDR3: ASSGRQYGCT; V: TRBV11-2; J: TRBJ1-2
CDR3: ASSQDYQGTNGYT; V: TRBV4-1; J: TRBJ1-2
CDR3: ASSLTDNYEQY; V: TRBV13; J: TRBJ2-7
CDR3: ASSPGQLNSPLH; V: TRBV18; J: TRBJ1-6
CDR3: SARRGNANYGYT; V: TRBV20-1; J: TRBJ1-2
CDR3: ASSSLGSGSTDTQY; V: TRBV7-3; J: TRBJ2-3
CDR3: SAEREGADTQY; V: TRBV29-1; J: TRBJ2-3
CDR3: SARTPETQY; V: TRBV20-1; J: TRBJ2-5
CDR3: ASSSTDGYSYT; V: TRBV11-1; J: TRBJ1-2
CDR3: ASSLTGIPPYEQY; V: TRBV27; J: TRBJ2-7
CDR3: SARAGGGDIFIKYSNQPQH; V: TRBV20-1; J: TRBJ1-5
CDR3: ASSPRAGYSGYT; V: TRBV7-9; J: TRBJ1-2
CDR3: ASSFGQPGGTEAF; V: TRBV5-4; J: TRBJ1-1
CDR3: ASSIPSAETQY; V: TRBV11-1; J: TRBJ2-5
CDR3: ASSSTPERPQH; V: TRBV7-8; J: TRBJ1-5
CDR3: SVVPLTGQRGNTEAF; V: TRBV29-1; J: TRBJ1-1
CDR3: ASSVDNSPLH; V: TRBV2; J: TRBJ1-6
CDR3: ASGYTDTQY; V: TRBV2; J: TRBJ2-3
CDR3: ASSLTGLAGGPDTQY; V: TRBV7-3; J: TRBJ2-3